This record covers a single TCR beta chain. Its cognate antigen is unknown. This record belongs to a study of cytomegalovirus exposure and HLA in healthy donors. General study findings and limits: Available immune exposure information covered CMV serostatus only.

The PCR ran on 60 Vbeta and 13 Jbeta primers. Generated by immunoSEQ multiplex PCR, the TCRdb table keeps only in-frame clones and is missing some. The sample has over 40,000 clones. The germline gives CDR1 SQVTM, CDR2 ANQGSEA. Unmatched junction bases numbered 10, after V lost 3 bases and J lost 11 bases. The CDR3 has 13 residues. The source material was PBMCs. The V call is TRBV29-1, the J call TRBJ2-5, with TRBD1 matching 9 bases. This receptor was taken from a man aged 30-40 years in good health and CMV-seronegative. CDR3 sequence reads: CSVEGGTGRKQYF. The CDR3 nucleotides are TGCAGCGTTGAGGGGGGGACAGGGAGGAAGCAGTACTTC.